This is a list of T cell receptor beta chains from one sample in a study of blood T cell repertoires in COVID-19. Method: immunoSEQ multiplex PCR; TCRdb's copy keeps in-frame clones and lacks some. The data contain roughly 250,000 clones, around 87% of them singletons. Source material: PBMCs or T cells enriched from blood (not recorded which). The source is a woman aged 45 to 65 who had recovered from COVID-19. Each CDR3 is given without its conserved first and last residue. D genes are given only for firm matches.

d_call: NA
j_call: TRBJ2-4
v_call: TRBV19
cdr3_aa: ASRKIAGGDSVAKNIQY

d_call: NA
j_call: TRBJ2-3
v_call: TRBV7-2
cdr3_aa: ASSPHRGSDTQY

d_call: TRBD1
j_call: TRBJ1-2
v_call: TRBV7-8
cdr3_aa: ASSFMGQYLGYT

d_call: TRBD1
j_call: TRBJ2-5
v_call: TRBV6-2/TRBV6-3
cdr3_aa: ASSSSSPDRGETQY

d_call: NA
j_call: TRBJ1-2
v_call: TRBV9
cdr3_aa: ASSVGLGTGGQGGYT

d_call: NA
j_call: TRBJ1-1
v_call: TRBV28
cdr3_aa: ASSLQQGTAF

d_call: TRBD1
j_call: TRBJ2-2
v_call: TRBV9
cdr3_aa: ASSDRQGTGELF

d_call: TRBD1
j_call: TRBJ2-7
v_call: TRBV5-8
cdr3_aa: ASSLWDRGHEQY

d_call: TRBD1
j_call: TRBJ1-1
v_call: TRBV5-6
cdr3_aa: ASSPRGEWVTEAF

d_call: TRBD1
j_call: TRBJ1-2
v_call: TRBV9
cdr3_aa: ASSVELGQGYGYT

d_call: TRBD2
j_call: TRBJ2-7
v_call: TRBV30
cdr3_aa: AWGLDYEQY

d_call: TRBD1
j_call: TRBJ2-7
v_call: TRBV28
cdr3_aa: ASSLGSGGTYEQY

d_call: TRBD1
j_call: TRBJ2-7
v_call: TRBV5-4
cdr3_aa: ASSFDRGGLSEQY

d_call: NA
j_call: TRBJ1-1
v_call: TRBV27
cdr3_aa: ASPLSPSIGESEAF

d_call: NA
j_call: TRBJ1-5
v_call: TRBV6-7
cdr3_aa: ASSWEGILSNQPQH

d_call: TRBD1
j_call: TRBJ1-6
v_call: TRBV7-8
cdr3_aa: ASSLNDRDGSPLH

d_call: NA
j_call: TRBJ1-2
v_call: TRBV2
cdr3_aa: ASSESGTGYGYT

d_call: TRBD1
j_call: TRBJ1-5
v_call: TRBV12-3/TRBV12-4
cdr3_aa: ASRGQGGQPQH

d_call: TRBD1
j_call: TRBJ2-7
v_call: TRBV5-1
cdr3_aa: ASSAGQGGYEQY

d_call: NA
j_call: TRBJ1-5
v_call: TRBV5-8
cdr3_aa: ASSLGQTIDQPQH

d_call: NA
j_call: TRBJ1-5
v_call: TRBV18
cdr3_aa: ASSPKQGERQPQH

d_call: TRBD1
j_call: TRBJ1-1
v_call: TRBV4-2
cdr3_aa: ASSQEDRAEAF

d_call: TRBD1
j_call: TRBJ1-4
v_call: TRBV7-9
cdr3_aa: ASSFGQGNEKLF

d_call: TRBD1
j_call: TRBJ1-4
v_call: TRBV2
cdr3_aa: ASKGGTGTEKLF

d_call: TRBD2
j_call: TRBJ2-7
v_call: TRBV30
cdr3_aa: AWSKREGEQY

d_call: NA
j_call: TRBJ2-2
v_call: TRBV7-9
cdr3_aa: ASRRENTGELF

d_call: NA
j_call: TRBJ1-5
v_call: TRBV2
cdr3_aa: ASSPGTANQPQH

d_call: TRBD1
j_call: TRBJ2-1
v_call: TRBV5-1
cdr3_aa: ASSPGVGQGRNEQF

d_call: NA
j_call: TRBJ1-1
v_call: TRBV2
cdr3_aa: ASRLGWGDTEAF

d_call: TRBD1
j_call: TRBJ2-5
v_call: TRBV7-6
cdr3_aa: ASSEGTGGVGQETQY

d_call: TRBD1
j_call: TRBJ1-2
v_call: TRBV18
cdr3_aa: ASSPPHRGYYGYT

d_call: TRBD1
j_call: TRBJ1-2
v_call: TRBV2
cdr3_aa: ASSDRVGYGYT

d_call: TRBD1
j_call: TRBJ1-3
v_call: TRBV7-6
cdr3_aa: ASSLVAGGSGNTIY

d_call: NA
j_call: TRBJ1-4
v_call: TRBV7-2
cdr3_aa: ASSFNRVSGKLF

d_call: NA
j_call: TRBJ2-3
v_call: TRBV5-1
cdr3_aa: ASSLSGLRADTQY

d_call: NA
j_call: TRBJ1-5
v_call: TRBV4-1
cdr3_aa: ASSQDRQQYSNQPQH

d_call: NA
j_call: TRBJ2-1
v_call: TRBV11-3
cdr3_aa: ASSLGEAPSYNEQF

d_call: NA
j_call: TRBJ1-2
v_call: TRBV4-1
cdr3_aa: ASSQPRQFRGYT

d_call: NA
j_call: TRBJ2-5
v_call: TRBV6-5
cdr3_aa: ASSYPGGETQY

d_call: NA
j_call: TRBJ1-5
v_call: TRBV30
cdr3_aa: AWSGYDRWGNQPQH

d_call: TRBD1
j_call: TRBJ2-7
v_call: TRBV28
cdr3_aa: ASSPGTGGYEQY

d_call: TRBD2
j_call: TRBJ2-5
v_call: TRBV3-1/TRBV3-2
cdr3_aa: ASSQETSGGYQETQY

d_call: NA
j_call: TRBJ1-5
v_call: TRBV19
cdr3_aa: ASRRGFSQPQH

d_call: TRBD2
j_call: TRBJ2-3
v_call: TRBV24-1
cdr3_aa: ATRDYVTDTQY

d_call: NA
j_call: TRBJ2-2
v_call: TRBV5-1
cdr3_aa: ASSDRQTHTGELF

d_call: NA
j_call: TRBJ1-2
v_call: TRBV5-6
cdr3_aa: ASSLGTETNYGYT

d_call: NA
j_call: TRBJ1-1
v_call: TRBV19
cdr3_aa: ASTPDSLNTEAF

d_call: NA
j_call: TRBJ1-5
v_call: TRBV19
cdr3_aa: ASSSSVGNQPQH

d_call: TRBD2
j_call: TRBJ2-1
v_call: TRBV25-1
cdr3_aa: ASSQSGNYNEQF

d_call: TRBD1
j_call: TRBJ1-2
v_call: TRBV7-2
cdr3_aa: ASSLSTGGEYGYT

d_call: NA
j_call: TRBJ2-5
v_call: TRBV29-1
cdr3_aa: SVIRGAGETQY

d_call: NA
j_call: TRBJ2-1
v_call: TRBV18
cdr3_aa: ASSPGRYNEQF

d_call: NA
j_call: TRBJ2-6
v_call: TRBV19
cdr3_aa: ASSPPGDTVL

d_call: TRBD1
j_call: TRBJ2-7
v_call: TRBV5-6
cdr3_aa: ASSPGQLEQY